This TCR beta chain stems from a study of T cells in tuberculosis. Profiling relied on immunoSEQ multiplex PCR, and the TCRdb table lists in-frame clones only, not all of them. The sample carries approximately 49,000 clones, nearly 95% recorded once. Comments on this clone: Its antigen is as yet unknown.

As for time point: new active TB diagnosis, blood taken before or within 7 days of starting treatment. Whole-study results and caveats: Smaller alpha distances in active tuberculosis partly reflected shorter CDR3-alpha lengths.

V was shortened by 6 bases and J by 4 bases, with 10 bases between the two germline ends. The CDR3 is 13 amino acids. Germline V gives CDR1 LNHDA, CDR2 SQIVND (reference sequence). The TCR comes from an adult with tuberculosis. V usage is TRBV19 and J usage is TRBJ1-5; tentative D call: TRBD1 (6 bases). Sequenced here: PBMCs, sampled at tuberculosis diagnosis. As DNA, the CDR3 is TGTGCCAGTAGAGGACAGAGAAATCAGCCCCAGCATTTT. It is translated as CASRGQRNQPQHF.